Presented here are 13 T cell receptor beta chains from one specimen sequenced in a study of blood T cell repertoires in COVID-19. Sequencing was performed with immunoSEQ multiplex PCR; in TCRdb, only in-frame clones are kept and a portion is missing. The sample lists approximately 300,000 clones, more than 85% occurring once. Sequences were obtained from PBMCs or T cells enriched from blood (not recorded which). The source of these receptors is a woman in her twenties or thirties who had recovered from COVID-19.

With regard to this clone: This specimen includes other DNA sequences encoding the same CDR3. This chain uses TRBV5-1 with TRBJ1-6, with TRBD1 as a possible D gene (5 bases). This CDR3 has 14 residues. The V gene's germline CDR1 is SGHRS and CDR2 YFSETQ. Deletions cut 0 bases from V and 9 bases from J, with 10 bases between. The CDR3 loop is CASSLGQGVSPLHF. CDR3 in DNA: TGCGCCAGCAGCTTGGGCCAGGGCGTTTCACCCCTCCACTTT.

The chain recombines TRBV7-2 with TRBJ2-5; D ambiguous. CDR1 and CDR2 from the germline V gene are SGHTA and FQGNSA. Between the trimmed V and J ends, which lost 2 bases and 5 bases, there was a span of 27 bases. The CDR3 length is 19 residues. The CDR3 loop reads CASSLNLPLLGTSAETQYF. In DNA, the CDR3 is TGTGCCAGCAGCTTAAATCTCCCACTACTCGGAACGTCCGCGGAGACCCAGTACTTC.

This sequence joins TRBV7-2 and TRBJ2-1, with 8 bases fitting TRBD2. The length of the CDR3 is 12 residues. Germline CDR1 and CDR2: SGHTA and FQGNSA. Trimming removed 3 bases from V and 9 bases from J; junction bases left unmatched: 1. CDR3 DNA sequence: TGTGCCAGCAGCTTTAGCGGGGTTGAGCAGTTCTTC. Its protein product is CASSFSGVEQFF.

This CDR3 reads CATSRHFQQGFQYF. CDR3 in DNA: TGTGCCACCAGCAGACATTTCCAACAGGGGTTCCAGTATTTT. The V call is TRBV15, the J call TRBJ2-3; the match to TRBD1 covers 7 bases. Germline CDR1 is LNHNV and CDR2 is YYDKDF (reference sequence). Germline trimming cut 2 bases from V and 12 bases from J; bases unmatched to any gene: 11. CDR3 length: 14 amino acids. Looking up the rest from reference TRBV15 and TRBJ2-3 gives the full variable domain: DAMVIQNPRYQVTQFGKPVTLSCSQTLNHNVMYWYQQKSSQAPKLLFHYYDKDFNNEADTPDNFQSRRPNTSFCFLDIRSPGLGDTAMYLCATSRHFQQGFQYFGPGTRLTVL.

The chain links TRBV3-1 (or the pseudogene TRBV3-2) to TRBJ2-7; 8 bases are a match to TRBD1. This CDR3 is built from 15 residues. V was clipped by 4 bases and J by 5 bases; unmatched bases: 10. CDR1 and CDR2 (germline): LGHDT, YNNKEL (reference sequence). CDR3 nucleotide sequence: TGTGCCAGCAGCCTTCCTGGACAGGGTAGGCACGAGCAGTACTTC. Its protein is CASSLPGQGRHEQYF.

The V call is TRBV5-6, the J call TRBJ2-1; D perhaps matches TRBD1 (5 bases). The germline V and J ends were trimmed by 10 bases and 7 bases, with 21 bases remaining between them. The germline V gene encodes CDR1 SGHDT and CDR2 YYEEEE. The CDR3 covers 14 residues. For the CDR3, the DNA is TGTGCCCGAGCCCTCCATCAGGGTTCGAATGAGCAGTTCTTC. The encoded protein is CARALHQGSNEQFF.

On this clone itself: The sample carries other DNA sequences with the same CDR3. This chain joins TRBV19 and TRBJ1-2; TRBD1 matches at 8 bases. Germline trimming cut 4 bases from V and 6 bases from J; bases unmatched to any gene: 4. The CDR3 consists of 13 residues. Germline lookup yields CDR1 LNHDA and CDR2 SQIVND (reference sequence). CDR3 residues: CASSTTGGDGYTF. The CDR3 DNA reads as TGTGCCAGTAGTACAACAGGGGGTGATGGCTACACCTTC.

This chain uses TRBV30 with TRBJ1-6, with 9 bases matching TRBD1. Germline V gene data show CDR1 as GTSNPN and CDR2 as SVGIG (reference sequence). J gave up 2 bases and V 2 bases, and 13 bases lay outside the gene matches. CDR3 length: 19 amino acids. For the CDR3, the DNA is TGTGCCTGGAGTCTAGCTGGGACAGGGCGTAAGACCTATAATTCACCCCTCCACTTT. Encoded protein: CAWSLAGTGRKTYNSPLHF.

This clone was observed a single time. The V gene is TRBV19, the J gene TRBJ2-1; the match to TRBD2 covers 7 bases. After removal of 5 bases from V and 0 bases from J, the junction contained 7 bases not matched to a gene. CDR1 LNHDA and CDR2 SQIVND come from the germline V gene (reference sequence). There are 16 residues in the CDR3. The CDR3 reads CASSHRLAVSYNEQFF. In nucleotides, the CDR3 is TGTGCCAGTAGTCACCGACTAGCAGTCTCCTACAATGAGCAGTTCTTC. Drawing the rest from reference TRBV19 and TRBJ2-1, the complete variable domain is DGGITQSPKYLFRKEGQNVTLSCEQNLNHDAMYWYRQDPGQGLRLIYYSQIVNDFQKGDIAEGYSVSREKKESFPLTVTSAQKNPTAFYLCASSHRLAVSYNEQFFGPGTRLTVL.

This clone was counted once. The chain recombines TRBV20-1 with TRBJ1-1, with a weak D call TRBD1 (5 bases). V dropped 1 base and J dropped 8 bases, with 5 bases sitting between them. Germline V CDR1 and CDR2: DFQATT, SNEGSKA (reference sequence). There are 10 residues in the CDR3. This CDR3 reads CSARGQEAFF. CDR3 coding DNA: TGCAGTGCTAGAGGACAGGAAGCTTTCTTT.

This chain links TRBV18 with TRBJ1-5, with 7 bases that match TRBD1. This CDR3 comprises 14 residues. Germline CDR1 reads KGHSH; CDR2 reads LQKENI. Trimming took 5 bases from V and 4 from J; bases not matched to a gene: 5. CDR3 region: CASSSDRRNQPQHF. CDR3 bases: TGTGCCAGCTCATCGGACAGGAGGAATCAGCCCCAGCATTTT.

V gene TRBV6-2 or TRBV6-3 combines with J gene TRBJ1-5; D uncertain. This CDR3 is built from 16 residues. The germline V gene encodes CDR1 MNHEY and CDR2 SVGEGT. Trimming pared 0 bases from V and 6 bases from J, leaving 15 bases between. The CDR3 spells CASSYSKGGLGQPQHF. As DNA, the CDR3 is TGTGCCAGCAGTTACTCGAAGGGAGGGTTAGGTCAGCCCCAGCATTTT.

This chain joins TRBV30 and TRBJ1-1, with D uncertain. CDR3 length: 13 amino acids. Germline lookup yields CDR1 GTSNPN and CDR2 SVGIG (reference sequence). Trimming took 3 bases from V and 1 from J, leaving 9 bases between them. CDR3 region: CAWSPTPNTEAFF. CDR3 sequence (DNA): TGTGCCTGGAGCCCGACACCGAACACTGAAGCTTTCTTT.